The present T cell receptor (beta chain) was sequenced within a study of T-cell reconstitution after alpha-beta-depleted transplantation in children (dated by TCRdb to the mid-2010s). Study-wide context: T-cell immune reconstitution after TCRalphabeta/CD19-depleted allogeneic hematopoietic cell transplantation in children was quantitatively tracked in the study by means of TCR repertoire profiling.

A word on this clonotype: There is no known antigen for this receptor. Nothing much larger sits one base from this clone, and base qualities are not available.

Library preparation was by PCR. Sequencing was performed on an Illumina HiSeq 2500. Molecular barcoding was employed in the preparation of TCR libraries, with unique molecular identifiers being used to normalize TCRbeta repertoire quantification. TCRdb reran the public reads through fastp at Q25 and MiXCR, keeping productive beta chains. Entries are consolidated by CDR3 protein sequence, retaining the most common genes and DNA. This sample lists hundreds of thousands of distinct CDR3 sequences; almost 10% were detected once. 10% of the sample comes from the top ten. Taken from the germline V gene, the CDR1 and CDR2 loops are SGHRS and YFSETQ. The CDR3 contains 16 residues, cysteine and phenylalanine counted. Here the CDR3 DNA is all that survives: 48 bases in frame from base 1. Cut back by 0 bases and 0 bases, the V and J ends lie 11 bases apart.

The sequence derives from a human donor who donated a stem cell graft to a child with SCID. In this chain, TRBV5-1 is recombined with TRBJ2-3; the D gene remains uncertain. The sequencing used PBMCs from the stem cell graft donor, collected from the stem cell graft. The CDR3 is CASSLEALMSTDTQYF. The sequenced DNA: TGCGCCAGCAGCTTGGAAGCTCTAATGAGCACAGATACGCAGTATTTT.